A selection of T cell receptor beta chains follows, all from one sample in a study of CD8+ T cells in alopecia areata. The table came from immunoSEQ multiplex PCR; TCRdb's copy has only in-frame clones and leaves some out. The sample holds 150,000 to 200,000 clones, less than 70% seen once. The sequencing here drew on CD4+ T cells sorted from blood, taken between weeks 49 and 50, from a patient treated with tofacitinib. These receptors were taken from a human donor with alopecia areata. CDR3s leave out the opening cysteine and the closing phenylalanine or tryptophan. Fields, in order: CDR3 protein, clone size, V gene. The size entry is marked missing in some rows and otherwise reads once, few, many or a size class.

cdr3_aa: SVAGRGANTEAF
clone_size: .
v_call: TRBV29-1

cdr3_aa: ASSQRQGASSYNSPLH
clone_size: .
v_call: TRBV5-1

cdr3_aa: ASSLDTGTGDGYT
clone_size: once
v_call: TRBV7-2

cdr3_aa: AGSSGRASFGANVLT
clone_size: few
v_call: TRBV19

cdr3_aa: ASSVQDGYQETQY
clone_size: .
v_call: TRBV9

cdr3_aa: SFGRGMFTEAF
clone_size: .
v_call: TRBV29-1

cdr3_aa: SASRGYEQY
clone_size: .
v_call: TRBV20-1

cdr3_aa: AWSVGQGVEQY
clone_size: .
v_call: TRBV30

cdr3_aa: ASSQQGPSSDTQY
clone_size: few
v_call: TRBV6-6

cdr3_aa: AWRRLPPGDTQY
clone_size: .
v_call: TRBV30

cdr3_aa: ASSMNNSPLH
clone_size: many
v_call: TRBV5-1